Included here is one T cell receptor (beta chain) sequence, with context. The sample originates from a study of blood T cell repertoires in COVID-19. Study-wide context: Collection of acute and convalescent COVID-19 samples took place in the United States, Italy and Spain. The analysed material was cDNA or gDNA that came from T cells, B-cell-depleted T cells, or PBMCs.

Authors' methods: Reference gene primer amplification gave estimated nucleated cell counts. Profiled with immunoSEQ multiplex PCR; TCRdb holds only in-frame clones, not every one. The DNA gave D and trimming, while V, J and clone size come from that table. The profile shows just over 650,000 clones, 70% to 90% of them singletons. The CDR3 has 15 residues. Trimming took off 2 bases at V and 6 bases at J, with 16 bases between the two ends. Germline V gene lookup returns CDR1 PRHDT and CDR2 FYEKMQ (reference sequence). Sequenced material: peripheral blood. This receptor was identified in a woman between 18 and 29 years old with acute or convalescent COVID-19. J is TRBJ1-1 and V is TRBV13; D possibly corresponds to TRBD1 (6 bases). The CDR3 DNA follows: TGTGCCAGCAGCTTATTCAGGGGCCAACTTCCTGAAGCTTTCTTT. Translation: CASSLFRGQLPEAFF.